This T cell receptor (beta chain) was retrieved from a study of blood T cell repertoires in COVID-19. Study-wide context: The cDNA or gDNA used as material had been derived from T cells, B-cell-depleted T cells, or PBMCs.

V was trimmed by 8 bases and J by 1 base, leaving 18 bases between them. The CDR3 length is 15 residues. The germline V gene encodes CDR1 SGHVS and CDR2 FQNEAQ. Clones were read by immunoSEQ multiplex PCR, and TCRdb kept only the in-frame ones, dropping some. The sample consists of 200,000 to 250,000 clones, approximately 83% of them appearing once. The rearrangement uses TRBV7-8 and TRBJ2-7; perhaps TRBD1 as D (6 bases). Sequences were obtained from peripheral blood. The sequence came from a human donor in a cohort sampled during active COVID-19. The CDR3 region has the DNA TGTGCCAGCTCTCCAGACAGGTTTTCTTCCTACGAGCAGTACTTC. This encodes CASSPDRFSSYEQYF.